The sequence of this T cell receptor (beta chain) was determined in a study of shared clonotypes between healthy human individuals. Findings and limits, study-wide: Rarefaction exposed incomplete sorted-subset sequencing despite large depth. Clonotypes that were shared across four donors made up roughly 5% of naive CD4 clonotypes. Across subsets, estimated richness was generally greater for naive than for memory populations.

Sequenced by immunoSEQ multiplex PCR; TCRdb stores in-frame clones only, minus some. The table has fewer than 3 million clones, around 90% seen once. CDR3 length: 15 amino acids. Germline V gene data show CDR1 as MRHNA and CDR2 as SNTAGT. The J segment lost 9 bases and the V segment lost 3 bases, leaving 7 bases of the junction unmatched. None of the donors, who were healthy HIV-negative adults, had recently had acute infections or vaccinations. As for this clone: The antigen remains unidentified.

Specimen: naive CD4+ T cells from PBMCs. Subset here: CD45RA+ positively selected. The chain carries TRBV6-4 and TRBJ1-6, with 8 bases identical to TRBD1. This sequence was found in a man aged 18-30 years in good health. Some clones in this sample may be carry-over from other donors' samples. CDR3 nucleotide sequence: TGTGCCAGCAGTGAGGTCCCAGGGGGCCTTTCACCCCTCCACTTT. The encoded protein is CASSEVPGGLSPLHF.